This section outlines one T cell receptor (beta chain) sequence together with its context. The table came from immunoSEQ multiplex PCR; TCRdb's copy has only in-frame clones and leaves some out. The table has hundreds of thousands of clones, around nine tenths seen once. Noted treatment: around 19 received Ad26.COV2.S at low or high dose, single or two shots; about 5 received placebo; per-sample allocation not given. Day 63 following the first vaccine or placebo injection was when the samples were taken. Boston provided a donor who was an adult aged 18-55 years. The study used a vaccine consisting of an Ad26 vector that expressed Wuhan-strain SARS-CoV-2 spike. Germline V gene data show CDR1 as MDHEN and CDR2 as SYDVKM. The CDR3 is 15 residues long. V gave up 5 bases and J gave up 7 bases; unmatched junction bases: 11. This sample is drawn from a study of Ad26.COV2.S vaccination and SARS-CoV-2 variants.

This specimen consisted of peripheral blood, obtained in a trial of Ad26.COV2.S vaccine versus placebo. The chain uses TRBV28 and TRBJ1-5, with TRBD1 identical over 7 bases. This sequence originates from a person between 18 and 60 years old who received the Ad26.COV2.S COVID-19 vaccine or a placebo. In nucleotides, the CDR3 is TGTGCCAGCAGTCCCCCGACAGGGTCGGAGCAGCCCCAGCATTTT. Translating gives CASSPPTGSEQPQHF.